This T cell receptor (beta chain) was captured in a study of breast tumors, draining lymph nodes, adjacent tissues. Findings and limits, study-wide: Findings are consistent with lymph node origin and intratumoral expansion of most tumor T cells. Tumor repertoires ranked between lymph nodes and nontumor tissue in diversity, with V and J gene preferences. Tumor T cell lymph node origin was a supported hypothesis, not proven.

The CDR3 is 15 residues long. The germline V gene encodes CDR1 SGHTA and CDR2 FQGNSA. Trimming removed 5 bases from V and 4 bases from J, with 15 bases in between. This clonotype is classed as medium-sized. Its antigen is unknown. TCRdb passed the multiplex PCR reads through MiXCR, listing each CDR3 protein once. Found here are just over 30,000 distinct CDR3 sequences, 60% to 70% of them singletons; the top ten hold more than 15%. Sequenced: breast tumor tissue. This receptor was obtained from a female donor with breast cancer. Some clones in this sample may be carry-over from other donors' samples. The V call is TRBV7-2, the J call TRBJ2-1, with D tentatively TRBD1 (6 bases). CDR3 DNA: TGTGCCAGCAGCCATGAGGGGGATCAATACAATGAGCAGTTCTTC. Translation gives CASSHEGDQYNEQFF.